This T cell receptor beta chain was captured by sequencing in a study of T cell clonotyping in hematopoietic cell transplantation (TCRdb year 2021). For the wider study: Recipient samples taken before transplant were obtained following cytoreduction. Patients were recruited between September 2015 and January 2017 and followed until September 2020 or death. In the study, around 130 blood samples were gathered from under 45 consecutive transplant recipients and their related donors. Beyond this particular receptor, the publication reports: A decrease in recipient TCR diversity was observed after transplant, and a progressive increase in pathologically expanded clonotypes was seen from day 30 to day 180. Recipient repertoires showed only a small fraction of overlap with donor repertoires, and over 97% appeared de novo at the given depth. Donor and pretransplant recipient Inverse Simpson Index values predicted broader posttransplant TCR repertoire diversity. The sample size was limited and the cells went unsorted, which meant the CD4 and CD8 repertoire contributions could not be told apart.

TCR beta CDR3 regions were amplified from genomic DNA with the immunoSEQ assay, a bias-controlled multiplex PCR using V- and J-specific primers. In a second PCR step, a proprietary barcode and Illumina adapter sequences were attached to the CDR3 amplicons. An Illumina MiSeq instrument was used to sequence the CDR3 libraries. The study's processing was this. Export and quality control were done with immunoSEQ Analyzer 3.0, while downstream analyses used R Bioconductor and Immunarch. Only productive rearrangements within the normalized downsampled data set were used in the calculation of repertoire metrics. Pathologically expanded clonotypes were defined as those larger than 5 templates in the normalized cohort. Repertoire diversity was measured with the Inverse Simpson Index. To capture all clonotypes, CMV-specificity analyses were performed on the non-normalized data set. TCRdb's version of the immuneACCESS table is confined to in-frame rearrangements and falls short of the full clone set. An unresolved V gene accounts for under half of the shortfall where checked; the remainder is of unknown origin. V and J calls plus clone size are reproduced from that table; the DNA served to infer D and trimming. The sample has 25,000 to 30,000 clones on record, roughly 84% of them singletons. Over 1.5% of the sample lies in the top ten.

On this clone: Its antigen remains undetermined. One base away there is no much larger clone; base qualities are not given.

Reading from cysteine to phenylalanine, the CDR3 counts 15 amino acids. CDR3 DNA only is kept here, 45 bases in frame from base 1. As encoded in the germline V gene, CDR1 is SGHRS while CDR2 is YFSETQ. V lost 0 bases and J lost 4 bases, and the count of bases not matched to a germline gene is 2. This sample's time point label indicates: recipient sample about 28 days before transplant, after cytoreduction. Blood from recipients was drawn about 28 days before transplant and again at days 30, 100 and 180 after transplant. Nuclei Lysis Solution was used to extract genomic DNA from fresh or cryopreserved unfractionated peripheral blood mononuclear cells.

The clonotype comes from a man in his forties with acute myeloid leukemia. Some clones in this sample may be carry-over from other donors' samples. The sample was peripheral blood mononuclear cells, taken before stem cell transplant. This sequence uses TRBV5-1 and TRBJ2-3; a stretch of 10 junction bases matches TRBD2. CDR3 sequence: CASSLVAGGPDTQYF. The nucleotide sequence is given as TGCGCCAGCAGCTTGGTAGCGGGAGGTCCAGATACGCAGTATTTT.